This T cell receptor (beta chain) is drawn from a study of cytomegalovirus exposure and HLA in healthy donors. This clone occurred a few times. The primer mix had 60 Vbeta and 13 Jbeta primers. The protocol was immunoSEQ multiplex PCR, while the TCRdb copy is restricted to in-frame clones and leaves out a portion. The data hold some 180,000 clones, with about 80% observed a single time. Sequencing was performed on PBMCs. The TCR originated in a woman under 40 in good health and CMV-seronegative.

The CDR3, as DNA: TGTGCCAGCAGCTTAGAACCGACGACAGGGCTTCGTGAGCAGTTCTTC. Translating it yields CASSLEPTTGLREQFF. V gene TRBV7-6 combines with J gene TRBJ2-1; 7 positions agree with TRBD1. The V segment lost 1 base and the J segment 9 bases; nucleotides outside the gene matches: 12. The germline gives CDR1 SGHVS, CDR2 FNYEAQ. CDR3 length: 16 amino acids.